A single sample gave rise to the 30 T cell receptor beta chains below, sequenced in a study of blood T cell repertoires in COVID-19. Measured with immunoSEQ multiplex PCR; TCRdb has only the in-frame clones, and not every one. The sample lists roughly 340,000 clones; about 90% were seen once. The specimen was peripheral blood. Every receptor here comes from a woman in her late teens or twenties who had recovered from COVID-19.

The chain couples TRBV7-2 to TRBJ2-2; 7 bases match TRBD2. This CDR3 spans 14 amino acids. The V and J ends lost 0 bases and 8 bases, in that order; junction bases with no gene match: 3. The germline V gene encodes CDR1 SGHTA and CDR2 FQGNSA. The DNA of the CDR3 is TGTGCCAGCAGCTTAGCGGGAGGGCCTGGGGAGCTGTTTTTT. It encodes CASSLAGGPGELFF.

This chain joins TRBV7-9 and TRBJ1-2, with no clear D. The CDR3 consists of 13 residues. Germline CDR1 reads SEHNR; CDR2 reads FQNEAQ (reference sequence). Trimming pared 4 bases from V and 3 bases from J, leaving 9 bases between. This chain's CDR3 is CASSYGSDYGYTF. The CDR3 DNA is TGTGCCAGCAGCTACGGGAGTGACTATGGCTACACCTTC. Full variable domain (missing parts from reference TRBV7-9 and TRBJ1-2): DTGVSQNPRHKITKRGQNVTFRCDPISEHNRLYWYRQTLGQGPEFLTYFQNEAQLEKSRLLSDRFSAERPKGSFSTLEIQRTEQGDSAMYLCASSYGSDYGYTFGSGTRLTVV.

This chain uses TRBV5-4 with TRBJ1-6; 9 bases match TRBD1. V shed 2 bases, J shed 7 bases, and the junction held 1 base outside the gene matches. CDR1 is SGHNT and CDR2 is YYREEE in the germline V gene (reference sequence). The CDR3 extends over 14 amino acids. CDR3 bases: TGTGCCAGCAGCTTCGGGACAGGGAATTCACCCCTCCACTTT. Encoded protein: CASSFGTGNSPLHF.

The rearrangement uses TRBV7-9 and TRBJ2-3; D is perhaps TRBD1 (6 bases). This CDR3 spans 17 amino acids. Germline values: CDR1 SEHNR, CDR2 FQNEAQ (reference sequence). Trimming left V 5 bases short and J 3 bases short, with 21 bases between. The CDR3 protein is CASSVPPRGETTDTQYF. In DNA form, the CDR3 reads TGTGCCAGCAGCGTCCCTCCCAGGGGCGAAACTACAGATACGCAGTATTTT.

The V and J genes are TRBV5-4 and TRBJ2-1; 14 bases map to TRBD2. Per germline, CDR1 SGHNT and CDR2 YYREEE (reference sequence). V trimming: 4 bases; J trimming: 4 bases; junction bases outside the gene matches: 10. CDR3 length equals 18 residues. The CDR3 region is CASSLGLAGAAGYNEQFF. The CDR3 coding sequence is TGTGCCAGCAGCCTGGGACTAGCGGGAGCTGCGGGGTACAATGAGCAGTTCTTC.

This rearrangement joins TRBV4-3 to TRBJ2-7; D is ambiguous. The CDR3 is made up of 16 amino acids. Germline CDR1 LGHNA, CDR2 YSLEER. V was cut by 2 bases and J by 5 bases, with 19 bases left in between. The DNA for the CDR3 is TGCGCCAGCAGCCAACCCCCTTGCGGCGGATCCCACGAGCAGTACGTC. Translating gives CASSQPPCGGSHEQYV.

This rearrangement joins TRBV10-3 to TRBJ2-1; 13 nucleotides line up with TRBD2. The germline gives CDR1 ENHRY, CDR2 SYGVKD. This CDR3 contains 18 residues. With V trimmed by 10 bases and J by 0 bases, 12 bases remained unmatched. The CDR3 DNA is TGTGCCACGACACAATCACTAGCGGGAGGGAGCTCCTACAATGAGCAGTTCTTC. Its protein is CATTQSLAGGSSYNEQFF.

This clone was seen once. The rearrangement uses TRBV5-6 and TRBJ2-1; D is unresolved. This CDR3 is 13 amino acids long. The V end was cut by 0 bases, the J end by 8 bases, with 9 bases between. Germline CDR1 SGHDT, CDR2 YYEEEE. The CDR3, as DNA: TGTGCCAGCAGCTTGGGGGTAGGAGATGAGCAGTTCTTC. Translation gives CASSLGVGDEQFF. Drawing the rest from reference TRBV5-6 and TRBJ2-1, the complete variable domain is DAGVTQSPTHLIKTRGQQVTLRCSPKSGHDTVSWYQQALGQGPQFIFQYYEEEERQRGNFPDRFSGHQFPNYSSELNVNALLLGDSALYLCASSLGVGDEQFFGPGTRLTVL.

The chain uses TRBV29-1 and TRBJ2-7, with a weak D call TRBD2 (5 bases). The CDR3 loop spans 12 amino acids. Germline assignment: CDR1 SQVTM and CDR2 ANQGSEA. V was clipped by 3 bases and J by 7 bases, with 13 bases between them. CDR3 region: CSVEGSPGEQYV. DNA for the CDR3: TGCAGCGTTGAGGGAAGTCCGGGAGAGCAGTACGTC.

This chain uses TRBV3-1 (or the pseudogene TRBV3-2) with TRBJ2-1; TRBD2 matches at 9 bases. This CDR3 is 18 amino acids long. Germline V lookup: CDR1 LGHDT, CDR2 YNNKEL (reference sequence). V gave up 0 bases and J gave up 6 bases; unmatched junction bases: 12. The CDR3 spells CASSQELLAGIICNEQFF. For the CDR3, the DNA is TGTGCCAGCAGCCAAGAACTACTAGCGGGCATAATCTGCAATGAGCAGTTCTTC.

The chain combines TRBV4-1 with TRBJ1-2; D remains ambiguous. CDR3 size: 15 residues. V shed 0 bases and J shed 1 base, with 9 bases lying between them. CDR1 and CDR2 from the germline V gene are MGHRA and YSYEKL. This chain's CDR3 is CASSQDAGINYGYTF. DNA for the CDR3: TGCGCCAGCAGCCAAGATGCGGGAATTAACTATGGCTACACCTTC.

The chain uses TRBV10-3 and TRBJ1-4; D remains ambiguous. The germline V gene has CDR1 ENHRY and CDR2 SYGVKD. CDR3 size: 14 residues. Trimming stripped 3 bases from V and 1 base from J, with 6 bases between. The CDR3 sequence: CAISDQITNEKLFF. The CDR3 DNA is TGTGCCATCAGTGATCAGATAACTAATGAAAAACTGTTTTTT.

The CDR3 coding sequence is TGTGCCTGGAGACCACAGGGTAGCCCCTCTGGAAACACCATATATTTT. Its protein is CAWRPQGSPSGNTIYF. J is TRBJ1-3 and V is TRBV30; maybe TRBD1 (6 bases). Germline lookup yields CDR1 GTSNPN and CDR2 SVGIG (reference sequence). V gave up 3 bases and J gave up 0 bases, with 15 bases separating them. CDR3 size: 16 residues.

The chain couples TRBV11-3 to TRBJ2-5, with unresolved D. Germline V gives CDR1 SGHNT, CDR2 YENEEA. The CDR3 is 13 amino acids. Between the trimmed V and J ends, which lost 5 bases and 7 bases, there was a span of 14 bases. The CDR3 protein is CASSPQQTGTQYF. The CDR3 nucleotides read TGTGCCAGCAGCCCCCAACAAACGGGGACCCAGTACTTC. The full variable domain, completed using reference TRBV11-3 and TRBJ2-5, is EAGVVQSPRYKIIEKKQPVAFWCNPISGHNTLYWYLQNLGQGPELLIRYENEEAVDDSQLPKDRFSAERLKGVDSTLKIQPAELGDSAVYLCASSPQQTGTQYFGPGTRLLVL.

At least ten counts were recorded for this clone. The J gene is TRBJ2-7, the V gene TRBV12-3 or TRBV12-4, with D perhaps matching TRBD1 (5 bases). Trimming left V 6 bases short and J 3 bases short, with 9 bases between. The CDR3 is 12 residues long. The CDR3 spells CASSLDSYEQYV. The CDR3 coding sequence is TGTGCCAGCAGCCTCGACAGCTACGAGCAGTACGTC.

The chain couples TRBV10-2 to TRBJ2-5, with 7 bases fitting TRBD1. The CDR3 is 14 residues long. J gave up 5 bases and V 4 bases, and 7 bases lay outside the gene matches. The V gene's germline CDR1 is WSHSY and CDR2 SAAADI. The CDR3 sequence is CASSVEGGRETQYF. CDR3 nucleotide sequence: TGCGCCAGCAGTGTCGAAGGGGGCCGGGAGACCCAGTACTTC.

J is TRBJ2-3 and V is TRBV30; D might be TRBD2 (5 bases). The V gene's germline CDR1 is GTSNPN and CDR2 SVGIG (reference sequence). V lost 2 bases to trimming and J lost 2 bases, with 11 bases between them. CDR3 size: 14 residues. The CDR3 nucleotides read TGTGCCTGGAGTACGCTAGCAGTCACAGATACGCAGTATTTT. It encodes CAWSTLAVTDTQYF.

This clone was observed once. The genes are TRBV25-1 and TRBJ1-4, with 10 bases lining up with TRBD1. Germline-derived CDR1 and CDR2 are MGHDK and SYGVNS. The CDR3 runs 15 residues. V was clipped by 3 bases and J by 7 bases; unmatched bases: 5. The DNA for the CDR3 is TGTGCCAGCAGTGATCGACAGGGGGCCTCTGAAAAACTGTTTTTT. Protein sequence: CASSDRQGASEKLFF. The variable domain in full, with the rest retrieved from reference TRBV25-1 and TRBJ1-4, is EADIYQTPRYLVIGTGKKITLECSQTMGHDKMYWYQQDPGMELHLIHYSYGVNSTEKGDLSSESTVSRIRTEHFPLTLESARPSHTSQYLCASSDRQGASEKLFFGSGTQLSVL.

V is TRBV27 and J is TRBJ1-5, with D possibly being TRBD1 (5 bases). The ends were cut back, 5 bases at V and 0 bases at J, with 8 bases in the middle. The germline V gene encodes CDR1 MNHEY and CDR2 SMNVEV (reference sequence). The CDR3 runs 14 residues. This CDR3 reads CASSPDSSNQPQHF. The CDR3 DNA is TGTGCCAGCAGTCCTGACAGTAGCAATCAGCCCCAGCATTTT.

The chain has TRBV9 and TRBJ1-6, with 8 bases aligning to TRBD1. The germline gives CDR1 SGDLS, CDR2 YYNGEE. V trimming: 0 bases; J trimming: 8 bases; junction bases outside the gene matches: 4. The CDR3 contains 15 residues. The CDR3 DNA is TGTGCCAGCAGCGTAGGACAGGGGATAGATTCACCCCTCCACTTT. It specifies CASSVGQGIDSPLHF. The full variable domain, completed using reference TRBV9 and TRBJ1-6, is DSGVTQTPKHLITATGQRVTLRCSPRSGDLSVYWYQQSLDQGLQFLIQYYNGEERAKGNILERFSAQQFPDLHSELNLSSLELGDSALYFCASSVGQGIDSPLHFGNGTRLTVT.

The chain combines TRBV24-1 with TRBJ2-7, with 15 nucleotides matching TRBD2. V lost 2 bases to trimming and J lost 1 base; unmatched junction nucleotides: 2. Germline lookup yields CDR1 KGHDR and CDR2 SFDVKD. This CDR3 contains 17 residues. CDR3 DNA: TGTGCCACCAGTGATTATGGGACTAGCGGGGGGTCCTACGAGCAGTACGTC. It is translated as CATSDYGTSGGSYEQYV.

The chain employs TRBV7-7 and TRBJ2-1; D is uncertain. The CDR3 is made up of 16 amino acids. V gave up 2 bases and J gave up 5 bases, with 16 bases separating them. Germline V gene lookup returns CDR1 SSHAT and CDR2 FNYEAQ (reference sequence). The CDR3 sequence is CASSLRPGATNNEQFF. The CDR3, as DNA: TGTGCCAGCAGCTTAAGGCCCGGAGCAACAAACAATGAGCAGTTCTTC.

The gene calls are TRBV6-5 and TRBJ1-2; tentative D call: TRBD1 (5 bases). V was clipped by 5 bases and J by 1 base, with 8 bases between them. This CDR3 is built from 13 residues. The V gene's germline CDR1 is MNHEY and CDR2 SVGAGI. CDR3 bases: TGTGCCAGCAGTAGGGGTAATAACTATGGCTACACCTTC. This gives the protein CASSRGNNYGYTF.

The V gene is TRBV3-1 (or the pseudogene TRBV3-2), the J gene TRBJ1-1; a weak D match, TRBD1 (6 bases). The CDR3 is made up of 14 amino acids. Germline V gene sequence: CDR1 LGHDT, CDR2 YNNKEL (reference sequence). V was clipped by 2 bases and J by 5 bases, with 12 bases between them. DNA of the CDR3: TGTGCCAGCAGCCAAACAGGGTCGGGGACTGAAGCTTTCTTT. Its translation: CASSQTGSGTEAFF.

The V and J genes are TRBV5-6 and TRBJ2-1; 7 bases agree with TRBD2. Germline V gene lookup returns CDR1 SGHDT and CDR2 YYEEEE. The CDR3 is 12 amino acids. The V and J ends lost 2 bases and 10 bases, in that order; junction bases with no gene match: 3. CDR3: CASSFEAGEQFF. The DNA for the CDR3 is TGTGCCAGCAGCTTTGAAGCGGGGGAGCAGTTCTTC. The whole variable domain, filled in from reference TRBV5-6 and TRBJ2-1, reads DAGVTQSPTHLIKTRGQQVTLRCSPKSGHDTVSWYQQALGQGPQFIFQYYEEEERQRGNFPDRFSGHQFPNYSSELNVNALLLGDSALYLCASSFEAGEQFFGPGTRLTVL.

The chain is built from TRBV9 and TRBJ2-2; D ambiguous. V was cut by 6 bases and J by 2 bases, with 11 bases left in between. This CDR3 region has 14 residues. The V gene's germline CDR1 is SGDLS and CDR2 YYNGEE. The CDR3 coding sequence is TGTGCCAGCAATGCAGACACCAACACCGGGGAGCTGTTTTTT. Amino acid sequence: CASNADTNTGELFF.

The chain is built from TRBV18 and TRBJ2-3; D may be TRBD2 (5 bases). The CDR3 has 16 amino acids. The germline V and J ends were trimmed by 3 bases and 0 bases, with 13 bases remaining between them. CDR1 KGHSH and CDR2 LQKENI come from the germline V gene. The CDR3 coding sequence is TGTGCCAGCTCACCGGCCGCAAGCGGTAGCACAGATACGCAGTATTTT. It yields the protein CASSPAASGSTDTQYF. Supplemented by reference TRBV18 and TRBJ2-3, the full variable domain reads NAGVMQNPRHLVRRRGQEARLRCSPMKGHSHVYWYRQLPEEGLKFMVYLQKENIIDESGMPKERFSAEFPKEGPSILRIQQVVRGDSAAYFCASSPAASGSTDTQYFGPGTRLTVL.

The chain links TRBV6-6 to TRBJ1-3, with D tentatively TRBD1 (6 bases). V was shortened by 6 bases and J by 0 bases, with 15 bases between the two germline ends. The CDR3 totals 16 residues. Per germline, CDR1 MNHNY and CDR2 SVGAGI (reference sequence). CDR3 protein: CASSYAGQNSGNTIYF. In nucleotides, the CDR3 is TGTGCCAGCAGCTACGCTGGACAGAACTCTGGAAACACCATATATTTT.

This clone came up once. V gene TRBV7-9 combines with J gene TRBJ2-7; 10 nucleotides line up with TRBD1. The J segment lost 2 bases and the V segment lost 5 bases, leaving 6 bases of the junction unmatched. In germline, CDR1 is SEHNR, CDR2 FQNEAQ (reference sequence). This CDR3 has 15 residues. The CDR3 loop is CASSGDRGRPYEQYV. The DNA for the CDR3 is TGTGCCAGCAGCGGGGACAGGGGTCGGCCCTACGAGCAGTACGTC.

This clone occurred once. The chain carries TRBV7-2 and TRBJ2-3; the match to TRBD2 covers 10 bases. The germline V gene has CDR1 SGHTA and CDR2 FQGNSA. CDR3 length: 17 residues. Trimming cost V 3 bases and J 1 base; bases outside gene matches: 7. CDR3 in DNA: TGTGCCAGCAGCTTCACTGGAGCGGGAGGGCGCACAGATACGCAGTATTTT. It codes for CASSFTGAGGRTDTQYF.